Listed below are T cell receptor beta chains from one sample, sequenced in a study of response to subunit inactivated influenza vaccine. From the RT-PCR reads, TCRdb called clonotypes with MiXCR, one entry per CDR3 protein. The sample includes hundreds of thousands of distinct CDR3 sequences, 7.5% to 8.5% of them seen just once. Sample: PBMCs from blood, taken approximately 25 months after vaccination. Receptors were obtained from a man aged 50-75 years who received an inactivated influenza vaccine. Each CDR3 is given with its conserved first and last residue.

J gene: TRBJ2-1; V gene: TRBV2; CDR3 protein: CASRVSSEQFF
J gene: TRBJ1-1; V gene: TRBV12-3/TRBV12-4; CDR3 protein: CASTYAGHTEAFF
J gene: TRBJ2-1; V gene: TRBV12-3/TRBV12-4; CDR3 protein: CASSLGETDEQFF
J gene: TRBJ1-4; V gene: TRBV12-3/TRBV12-4; CDR3 protein: CASSFQGSDEKLFF
J gene: TRBJ2-1; V gene: TRBV20-1; CDR3 protein: CSADPPGGRYNEQFF
J gene: TRBJ1-3; V gene: TRBV20-1; CDR3 protein: CSASEGSSGNTIYF
J gene: TRBJ1-1; V gene: TRBV12-5; CDR3 protein: CASGLLTRNEAFF
J gene: TRBJ2-5; V gene: TRBV3-1; CDR3 protein: CASNPSMGGSETQYF
J gene: TRBJ2-3; V gene: TRBV15; CDR3 protein: CATSRGGADTQYF
J gene: TRBJ2-1; V gene: TRBV20-1; CDR3 protein: CSAGRPRGQFF
J gene: TRBJ2-1; V gene: TRBV20-1; CDR3 protein: CSARGRDHYWNEQFF
J gene: TRBJ1-5; V gene: TRBV6-1; CDR3 protein: CASSETLPQHF
J gene: TRBJ2-5; V gene: TRBV5-6; CDR3 protein: CASSLEGFGETQYF
J gene: TRBJ2-4; V gene: TRBV3-1; CDR3 protein: CASSGGQGSKNIQYF
J gene: TRBJ2-1; V gene: TRBV15; CDR3 protein: CATSRGKADYNEQFF
J gene: TRBJ1-6; V gene: TRBV12-3/TRBV12-4; CDR3 protein: CASSFSLRRDSPLHF
J gene: TRBJ2-5; V gene: TRBV20-1; CDR3 protein: CSAPAGGLETQYF
J gene: TRBJ1-5; V gene: TRBV12-3/TRBV12-4; CDR3 protein: CASSRQGAGNQPQHF
J gene: TRBJ2-7; V gene: TRBV7-2; CDR3 protein: CASSFTSLTSYEQYF
J gene: TRBJ1-4; V gene: TRBV6-5; CDR3 protein: CASSYMKGELFF
J gene: TRBJ2-6; V gene: TRBV5-4; CDR3 protein: CASSMGRGANVLTF
J gene: TRBJ1-6; V gene: TRBV20-1; CDR3 protein: CSARDPREPYNSPLHF
J gene: TRBJ2-6; V gene: TRBV2; CDR3 protein: CASTSGANVLTF
J gene: TRBJ2-2; V gene: TRBV5-1; CDR3 protein: CASSLGGINTGELFF
J gene: TRBJ2-4; V gene: TRBV15; CDR3 protein: CATSRDIPGAHIQYF
J gene: TRBJ2-7; V gene: TRBV30; CDR3 protein: CAWSAPYRGYEQYF
J gene: TRBJ2-7; V gene: TRBV4-2; CDR3 protein: CASSQGAGDSYEQYF
J gene: TRBJ1-1; V gene: TRBV12-3/TRBV12-4; CDR3 protein: CASSLARVGEAFF
J gene: TRBJ2-3; V gene: TRBV15; CDR3 protein: CATSCHGDTQYF
J gene: TRBJ2-7; V gene: TRBV12-3/TRBV12-4; CDR3 protein: CASSPGAGVREQYF
J gene: TRBJ2-1; V gene: TRBV5-1; CDR3 protein: CASSLDRGVTVAEQFF
J gene: TRBJ1-5; V gene: TRBV5-5; CDR3 protein: CASTQGPSTQPQHF
J gene: TRBJ2-2; V gene: TRBV27; CDR3 protein: CASSRRLVWDTGELFF
J gene: TRBJ2-7; V gene: TRBV28; CDR3 protein: CASSNPSRDLWDTYEQYF
J gene: TRBJ2-3; V gene: TRBV29-1; CDR3 protein: CSVILAVSSTDTQYF
J gene: TRBJ2-4; V gene: TRBV19; CDR3 protein: CASSDPRVKNIQYF
J gene: TRBJ2-7; V gene: TRBV5-1; CDR3 protein: CASSETGTAFYEQYF